A single sample is the source of the 14 T cell receptor beta chains below, sequenced in a study of radiotherapy plus CTLA-4 blockade in lung cancer (dated by TCRdb to 2016 to 2018). Preparation of the library involved the immunoSEQ multiplex PCR assay. The immuneACCESS repertoire file appears here via TCRdb, limited to in-frame rearrangements. These files lack a portion of the clones; in checked studies, under half of the deficit traces to unresolved V genes, and the cause of the others is not known. This sample comprises some 67,000 clones, approximately 76% of them detected only once. The top ten clones comprise about 16% of the sample. Here the sequenced sample was peripheral blood, taken from a patient treated with radiotherapy plus ipilimumab. The receptor set was obtained from a human donor with non-small cell lung cancer whose response to radiotherapy plus ipilimumab could not be evaluated. Some clones in this sample may be carry-over from other donors' samples.

V gene TRBV12-5 combines with J gene TRBJ1-2; no firm D call. V lost 3 bases, J lost 8 bases, and 10 bases lay in between. This CDR3 spans 12 amino acids. The germline V gene encodes CDR1 LGHNT and CDR2 FRNRAP. As DNA, the CDR3 is TGTGCTAGTGGTTTAGAGGGCCCCGGCTACACCTTC. Translated, it gives CASGLEGPGYTF.

The chain is built from TRBV18 and TRBJ2-7; TRBD1 matches 7 bases. From germline, CDR1 is KGHSH and CDR2 LQKENI. Losses at the gene ends were 0 bases for V and 3 bases for J; bases not matched to a gene: 5. The CDR3 is made up of 15 amino acids. CDR3 in DNA: TGTGCCAGCTCACCACCTATGACAGGGAACTACGAGCAGTACTTC. Encoded protein: CASSPPMTGNYEQYF.

This clone has a handful of counts. This chain joins TRBV5-1 and TRBJ1-6; maybe TRBD1 (6 bases). Trimming removed 4 bases from V and 7 bases from J, with 15 bases in between. There are 15 residues in the CDR3. Per germline, CDR1 SGHRS and CDR2 YFSETQ. The CDR3 is CASSPDQGPNSPLHF. CDR3 DNA sequence: TGCGCCAGCAGCCCGGACCAGGGGCCGAATTCACCCCTCCACTTT. The whole variable domain, filled in from reference TRBV5-1 and TRBJ1-6, reads KAGVTQTPRYLIKTRGQQVTLSCSPISGHRSVSWYQQTPGQGLQFLFEYFSETQRNKGNFPGRFSGRQFSNSRSEMNVSTLELGDSALYLCASSPDQGPNSPLHFGNGTRLTVT.

The rearrangement links TRBV10-3 to TRBJ2-3; 12 bases match TRBD2. The junction had 5 bases not matched to a gene; V was cut back by 8 bases and J by 8 bases. CDR3 length: 13 amino acids. Germline V gives CDR1 ENHRY, CDR2 SYGVKD. The chain's CDR3 is CAIGLAGTATQYF. The DNA of the CDR3 is TGTGCCATCGGACTAGCGGGGACCGCTACGCAGTATTTT.

CDR3 DNA sequence: TGTGCCACCAGCCGACAGGGGGGCAATGAGCAGTTCTTC. Translation gives CATSRQGGNEQFF. The chain has TRBV15 and TRBJ2-1; 9 bases match TRBD1. The CDR3 totals 13 residues. The V gene end was trimmed by 5 bases and the J gene end by 6 bases; junction bases not matched to a gene: 2. Per the germline V gene, CDR1 is LNHNV and CDR2 is YYDKDF (reference sequence).

J is TRBJ1-1 and V is TRBV5-6, with D possibly TRBD1 on 5 matching bases. Deletions cut 4 bases from V and 0 bases from J, with 10 bases between. CDR1 is SGHDT and CDR2 is YYEEEE in the germline V gene. The CDR3 extends over 14 amino acids. The CDR3 DNA is TGTGCCAGCAGCGGGGGGGGGTTGAACACTGAAGCTTTCTTT. Encoded protein: CASSGGGLNTEAFF.

The chain has TRBV19 and TRBJ1-5, with D hard to call. Germline V gene sequence: CDR1 LNHDA, CDR2 SQIVND (reference sequence). Deletions cut 3 bases from V and 0 bases from J, with 6 bases between. The CDR3 is 14 residues long. CDR3 bases: TGTGCCAGTAGTATGGGCAGTAGCAATCAGCCCCAGCATTTT. This gives the protein CASSMGSSNQPQHF.

The CDR3: CASSLTWGSGVVSTDTQYF. CDR3 DNA: TGTGCCAGCAGCTTAACCTGGGGGAGCGGGGTAGTTAGCACAGATACGCAGTATTTT. The V and J genes are TRBV7-3 and TRBJ2-3; 7 nucleotides match TRBD2. This CDR3 is built from 19 residues. Germline CDR1 is SGHTA and CDR2 is FQGTGA. After removal of 0 bases from V and 0 bases from J, the junction contained 12 bases not matched to a gene.

This sequence joins TRBV4-1 and TRBJ1-2; D perhaps matches TRBD1 (6 bases). Trimming shortened V by 0 bases and J by 4 bases, and 15 bases separated the two germline ends. Germline CDR1 and CDR2: MGHRA and YSYEKL. The CDR3 totals 16 residues. Here the CDR3 reads CASSQDRAGEGYGYTF. CDR3 in DNA: TGCGCCAGCAGCCAAGATAGGGCAGGGGAGGGCTATGGCTACACCTTC.

A word on this clone: Other DNA sequences within the sample encode an identical CDR3. The chain uses TRBV29-1 and TRBJ2-5; D is perhaps TRBD2 (7 bases). This CDR3 is built from 13 residues. The germline V and J ends were trimmed by 6 bases and 5 bases, with 16 bases remaining between them. Per the germline V gene, CDR1 is SQVTM and CDR2 is ANQGSEA. For the CDR3, the DNA is TGCAGCGTCAAGGGAGGGGGACGGGAGACCCAGTACTTC. Protein product: CSVKGGGRETQYF.

This clone has a handful of counts. This chain connects TRBV5-8 to TRBJ2-5; 10 nucleotides match TRBD1. From germline, CDR1 is SGHTS and CDR2 YDEGEE. This CDR3 is 15 amino acids long. The trim removed 4 bases at V and 4 bases at J, leaving 7 bases unmatched. Written as DNA, the CDR3 is TGTGCCAGCAGCCTCCGCGACAGGGGGCTAGAGACCCAGTACTTC. It yields the protein CASSLRDRGLETQYF.

This rearrangement joins TRBV19 to TRBJ2-5; a possible D gene is TRBD1 (6 bases). Per germline, CDR1 LNHDA and CDR2 SQIVND (reference sequence). The CDR3 consists of 15 residues. Trimming removed 4 bases from V and 5 bases from J, with 17 bases in between. CDR3 nucleotides: TGTGCCAGTAGTACTGGGACACGCCTTGAGGAGACCCAGTACTTC. Translation gives CASSTGTRLEETQYF.

The CDR3, as DNA: TGTGCCAGCAGCTACAGGTCGGTAGGGGAGCAGTACTTC. This translates into CASSYRSVGEQYF. V usage is TRBV5-8 and J usage is TRBJ2-7; D may be TRBD1 (5 bases). There are 13 residues in the CDR3. From germline, CDR1 is SGHTS and CDR2 YDEGEE. Trimming took 3 bases from V and 7 from J, leaving 14 bases between them. Together with reference TRBV5-8 and TRBJ2-7, the CDR3 gives the full variable domain: EAGVTQSPTHLIKTRGQQATLRCSPISGHTSVYWYQQALGLGLQFLLWYDEGEERNRGNFPPRFSGRQFPNYSSELNVNALELEDSALYLCASSYRSVGEQYFGPGTRLTVT.

This rearrangement joins TRBV11-3 to TRBJ2-7, with 10 bases lining up with TRBD1. Germline assignment: CDR1 SGHNT and CDR2 YENEEA. The CDR3 has 16 residues. The V and J ends lost 5 bases and 3 bases, in that order; junction bases with no gene match: 10. CDR3 sequence reads: CASSKRQGAPGYEQYF. DNA of the CDR3: TGTGCCAGCAGCAAACGACAGGGGGCGCCGGGCTACGAGCAGTACTTC.